This T cell receptor beta chain was identified during a study of shared T cell receptors in the human thymus (dated by TCRdb to the early 2020s). Background on the whole study: The study examined how self-reactive, shared T-cell receptor alpha chains are generated in the human thymus.

The library was prepared using the immunoSEQ multiplex PCR assay. TCRdb limited this immuneACCESS table to in-frame rearrangements with V and J called. A share of clones is missing; checked studies link under half to unresolved V genes, and the rest is unexplained. Within this sample are roughly 660,000 clones, with 88% of them counted one time only. The ten largest clones capture 0.0095% to 0.013% of the sample. To note about this clone: This receptor's antigen is unknown. Per-base qualities were not stored, and no clone one base away is much larger.

In the germline V gene (reference sequence), CDR1 corresponds to GTSNPN and CDR2 to SVGIG. Germline trimming: 2 bases from V, 2 bases from J; junction bases outside gene matches: 26. The CDR3 starts with the cysteine, ends with the phenylalanine, and has 23 residues. Only the CDR3 DNA stays, 69 bases, in frame from base 1. The data were also submitted as part of a second study, on human thymus T cells. Per the second study: Immunologically healthy infants undergoing open corrective cardiac surgery for congenital heart defects in Finland were used as donors. Thymus tissue was collected as surgical resects that were removed during corrective cardiac surgery. Both the thymic and the peripheral blood repertoires appeared to show biased V and J gene segment usage. The related research found that thymic TCR repertoires overlapped highly between unrelated individuals. The study characterized TCR alpha and beta repertoires from fewer than ten infant thymus samples and a few related peripheral blood samples. Donor ages ranging from about 7 to 244 days were recorded, and several male and a couple of female infants were included in the cohort. After being mechanically released from the tissue, thymocytes were kept at -70 degrees C in pellets of roughly 10-33 million cells. A QIAsymphony instrument was used to extract genomic DNA from frozen cell pellets. The immunoSEQ multiplex PCR assay was used to amplify the TCRB and TCRAD loci from a standardized quantity of quality-controlled genomic DNA. The amplicons spanned the V(D)J region and were long enough to cover the CDR3 and allow V and J genes to be identified. The commercial immunoSEQ service was used to sequence amplicons on an Illumina platform. Primer bias and sequencing errors were corrected using previously described methods, and TCRAD and TCRB definitions followed the IMGT database. Repertoires were analysed with immunoSEQ Analyzer 3.0 and VDJTools, covering basic statistics, V/J segment usage, diversity estimates, rarefaction and pairwise overlap. Diversity was estimated using the Chao1, ChaoE, Efron-Thisted, Shannon and inverse Simpson indices, and was also estimated on datasets down-sampled to the size of the smallest sample. Repertoire overlap was determined by strict matching of CDR3 nucleotide sequence, V gene and J gene, and Jaccard-based multidimensional scaling clustering was applied. Thymus samples yielded on average around 810,000 unique TCRB clonotypes, compared with 75,000 to 100,000 from blood samples.

This chain is built from TRBV30 and TRBJ2-5; a stretch of 13 junction bases matches TRBD2. This sequence originates from a boy in the first two years of life with a congenital heart defect. Donor details come from another sample of the same person, matched by shared clones. The sample taken for sequencing was thymocytes. The CDR3 region: CAWSLTPRLAGGELGVGQETQYF. DNA sequence: TGTGCCTGGAGTCTTACCCCCCGACTAGCGGGGGGCGAATTGGGAGTTGGGCAAGAGACCCAGTACTTC. The full variable domain, with segments outside the CDR3 supplied by the reference TRBV30 and TRBJ2-5 proteins, appears as SQTIHQWPATLVQPVGSPLSLECTVEGTSNPNLYWYRQAAGRGLQLLFYSVGIGQISSEVPQNLSASRPQDRQFILSSKKLLLSDSGFYLCAWSLTPRLAGGELGVGQETQYFGPGTRLLVL.